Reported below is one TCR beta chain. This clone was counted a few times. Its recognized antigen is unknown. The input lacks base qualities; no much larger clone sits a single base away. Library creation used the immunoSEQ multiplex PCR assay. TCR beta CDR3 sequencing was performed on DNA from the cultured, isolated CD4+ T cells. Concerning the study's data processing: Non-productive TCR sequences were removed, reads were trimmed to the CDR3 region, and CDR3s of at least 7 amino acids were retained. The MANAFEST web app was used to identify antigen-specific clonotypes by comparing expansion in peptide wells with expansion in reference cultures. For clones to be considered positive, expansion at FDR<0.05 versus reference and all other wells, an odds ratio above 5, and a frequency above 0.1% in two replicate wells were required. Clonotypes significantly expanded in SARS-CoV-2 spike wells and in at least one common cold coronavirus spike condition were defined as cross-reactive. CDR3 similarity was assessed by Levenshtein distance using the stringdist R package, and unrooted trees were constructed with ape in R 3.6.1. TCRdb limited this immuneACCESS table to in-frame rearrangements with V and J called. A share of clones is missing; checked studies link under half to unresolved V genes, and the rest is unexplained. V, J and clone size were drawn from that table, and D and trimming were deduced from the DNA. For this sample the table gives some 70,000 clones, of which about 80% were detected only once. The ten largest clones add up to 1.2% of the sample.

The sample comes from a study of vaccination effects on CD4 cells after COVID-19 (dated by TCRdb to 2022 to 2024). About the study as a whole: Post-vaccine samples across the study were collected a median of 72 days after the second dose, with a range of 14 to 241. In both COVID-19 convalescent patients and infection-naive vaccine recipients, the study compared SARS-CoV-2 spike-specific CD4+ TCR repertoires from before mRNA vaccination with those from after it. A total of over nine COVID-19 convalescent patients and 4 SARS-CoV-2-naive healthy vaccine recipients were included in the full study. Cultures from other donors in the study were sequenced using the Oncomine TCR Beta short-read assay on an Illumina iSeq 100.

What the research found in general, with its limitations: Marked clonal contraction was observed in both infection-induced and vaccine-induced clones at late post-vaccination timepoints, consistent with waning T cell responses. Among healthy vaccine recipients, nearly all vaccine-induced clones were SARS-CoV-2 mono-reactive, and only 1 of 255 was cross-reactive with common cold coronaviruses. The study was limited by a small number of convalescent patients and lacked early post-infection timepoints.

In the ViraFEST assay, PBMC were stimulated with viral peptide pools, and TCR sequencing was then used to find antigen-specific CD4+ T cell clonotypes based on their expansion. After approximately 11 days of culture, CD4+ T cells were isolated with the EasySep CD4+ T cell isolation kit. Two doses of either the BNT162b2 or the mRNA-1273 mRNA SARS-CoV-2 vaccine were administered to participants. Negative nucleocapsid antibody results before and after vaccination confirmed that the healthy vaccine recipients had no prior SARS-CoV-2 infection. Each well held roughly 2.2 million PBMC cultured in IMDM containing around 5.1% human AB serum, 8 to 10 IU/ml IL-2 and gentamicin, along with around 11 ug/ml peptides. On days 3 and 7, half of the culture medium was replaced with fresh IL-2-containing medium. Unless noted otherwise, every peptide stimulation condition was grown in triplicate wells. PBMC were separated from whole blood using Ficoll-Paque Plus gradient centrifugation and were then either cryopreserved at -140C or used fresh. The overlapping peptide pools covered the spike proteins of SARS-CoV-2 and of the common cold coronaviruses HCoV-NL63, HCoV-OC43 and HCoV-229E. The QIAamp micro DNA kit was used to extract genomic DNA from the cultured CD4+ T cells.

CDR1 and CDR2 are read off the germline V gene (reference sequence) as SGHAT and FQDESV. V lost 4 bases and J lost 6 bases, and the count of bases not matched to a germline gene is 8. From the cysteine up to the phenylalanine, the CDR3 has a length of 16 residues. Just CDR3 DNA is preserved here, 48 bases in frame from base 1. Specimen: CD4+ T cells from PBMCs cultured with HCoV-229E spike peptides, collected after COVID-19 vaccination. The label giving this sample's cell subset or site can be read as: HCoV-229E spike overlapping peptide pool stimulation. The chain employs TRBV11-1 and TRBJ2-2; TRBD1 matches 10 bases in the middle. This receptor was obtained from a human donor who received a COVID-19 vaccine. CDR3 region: CASSSTGQGLAGELFF. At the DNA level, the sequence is TGTGCCAGCAGCTCTACGGGACAGGGGTTAGCCGGGGAGCTGTTTTTT.